This TCR beta chain was sequenced in a study of blood T cell repertoires in COVID-19. About the research overall: Whether acute or convalescent, the COVID-19 samples came from the United States, Italy and Spain. Sources were T cells, B-cell-depleted T cells, or PBMCs; the material itself was cDNA or gDNA.

This CDR3 region has 15 residues. V lost 5 bases to trimming and J lost 5 bases; unmatched junction nucleotides: 9. Looked up from germline, CDR1 is MNHEY and CDR2 is SMNVEV (reference sequence). Generated by immunoSEQ multiplex PCR, the TCRdb table keeps only in-frame clones and is missing some. Among 160,000 or so clones listed, roughly 77% were seen once. The chain has TRBV27 and TRBJ1-5; 7 bases fit TRBD1. This receptor was identified in a human donor in a cohort sampled during active COVID-19. Sequencing input: peripheral blood. The CDR3: CASSATTGDDQPQHF. As DNA, the CDR3 is TGTGCCAGCAGTGCTACTACAGGGGATGATCAGCCCCAGCATTTT.